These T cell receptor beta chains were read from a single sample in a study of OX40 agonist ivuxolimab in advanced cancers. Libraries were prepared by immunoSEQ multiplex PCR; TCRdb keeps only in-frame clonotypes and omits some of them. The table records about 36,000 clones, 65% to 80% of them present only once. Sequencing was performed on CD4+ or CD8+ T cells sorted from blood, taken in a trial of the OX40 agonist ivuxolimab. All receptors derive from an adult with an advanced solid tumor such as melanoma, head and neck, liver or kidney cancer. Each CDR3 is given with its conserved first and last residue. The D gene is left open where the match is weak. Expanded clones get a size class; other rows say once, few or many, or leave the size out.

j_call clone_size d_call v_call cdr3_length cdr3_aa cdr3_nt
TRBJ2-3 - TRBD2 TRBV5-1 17 CASSLYKTGGRTDTQYF TGCGCCAGCAGCTTGTATAAAACGGGGGGACGCACAGATACGCAGTATTTT
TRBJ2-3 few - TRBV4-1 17 CASSQVRQDISTDTQYF TGCGCCAGCAGCCAAGTTCGCCAGGATATTAGCACAGATACGCAGTATTTT
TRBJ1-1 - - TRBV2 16 CASSEILEGLNTEAFF TGTGCCAGCAGTGAAATCTTAGAAGGGCTGAACACTGAAGCTTTCTTT
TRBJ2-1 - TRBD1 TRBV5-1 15 CASSIGTGSYNEQFF TGCGCCAGCAGCATTGGGACAGGCTCCTACAATGAGCAGTTCTTC
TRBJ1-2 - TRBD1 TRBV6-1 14 CASSTGGAGYGYTF TGTGCCAGCAGTACAGGGGGCGCCGGCTATGGCTACACCTTC
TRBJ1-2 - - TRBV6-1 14 CASSPGPTNYGYTF TGTGCCAGCAGTCCGGGACCCACTAACTATGGCTACACCTTC
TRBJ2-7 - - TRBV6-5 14 CASSPRAESYEQYF TGTGCCAGCAGTCCCAGGGCCGAGTCCTACGAGCAGTACTTC
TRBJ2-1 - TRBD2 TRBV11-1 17 CASSLVSGLAGVNEQFF TGTGCCAGCAGCTTAGTCTCCGGACTAGCGGGGGTGAATGAGCAGTTCTTC
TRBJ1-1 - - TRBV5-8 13 CASNREINTEAFF TGTGCCAGCAACAGGGAAATTAACACTGAAGCTTTCTTT
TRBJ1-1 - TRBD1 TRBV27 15 CASSPPGQLNTEAFF TGTGCCAGCAGCCCCCCGGGACAGCTGAACACTGAAGCTTTCTTT
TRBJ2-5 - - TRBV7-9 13 CASSFDNQETQYF TGTGCCAGCAGCTTCGACAACCAAGAGACCCAGTACTTC
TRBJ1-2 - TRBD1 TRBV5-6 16 CASSLGRQGWDYGYTF TGTGCCAGCAGCTTGGGTCGACAGGGGTGGGACTATGGCTACACCTTC
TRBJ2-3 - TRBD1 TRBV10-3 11 CAARTRDSKYF TGTGCCGCCAGGACCCGGGACAGTAAGTATTTT
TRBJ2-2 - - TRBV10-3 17 CAISESGRSENTGELFF TGTGCCATCAGTGAGTCAGGGAGGTCAGAGAACACCGGGGAGCTGTTTTTT
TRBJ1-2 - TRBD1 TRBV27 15 CASSLGTGQYYGYTF TGTGCCAGCAGTTTGGGGACAGGGCAATACTATGGCTACACCTTC
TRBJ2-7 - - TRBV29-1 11 CSVGQGNEQYF TGCAGCGTTGGTCAGGGGAACGAGCAGTACTTC